One sample yielded the 31 T cell receptor beta chains listed below, sequenced in a study of siplizumab effects on memory and regulatory T cells. Produced via immunoSEQ multiplex PCR; TCRdb's table is partial and in-frame only. This table has 50,000 to 55,000 clones, about 97% appearing once. Material: naive CD4+ T cells sorted from blood. All receptors come from a human donor in good health.

V usage is TRBV30 and J usage is TRBJ2-1, with a possible D match to TRBD2 (5 bases). The CDR3 loop spans 15 amino acids. CDR1 GTSNPN and CDR2 SVGIG come from the germline V gene (reference sequence). The ends were cut back, 0 bases at V and 4 bases at J, with 13 bases in the middle. In DNA, the CDR3 is TGTGCCTGGAGTGTACGAGGACTTCCTTACAATGAGCAGTTCTTC. It translates to CAWSVRGLPYNEQFF.

This chain links TRBV7-9 with TRBJ2-3; 12 nucleotides match TRBD2. The trim removed 5 bases at V and 4 bases at J, leaving 7 bases unmatched. CDR3 length: 16 amino acids. Germline V gene data show CDR1 as SEHNR and CDR2 as FQNEAQ (reference sequence). The CDR3, as DNA: TGTGCCAGCAGCCTAGGACTAGCGGGGTGGGCAGATACGCAGTATTTT. Translation: CASSLGLAGWADTQYF.

This clone was seen once. The chain recombines TRBV6-1 with TRBJ2-3; D may be TRBD2 (6 bases). Germline CDR1 is MNHNS and CDR2 is SASEGT. The CDR3 is 16 residues long. The V end lost 3 bases, the J end lost 4 bases, and 17 bases lay between the germline ends. Here the CDR3 reads CASSDSGGTLADTQYF. The DNA for the CDR3 is TGTGCCAGCAGTGATTCAGGAGGGACTCTTGCAGATACGCAGTATTTT.

The V gene is TRBV25-1, the J gene TRBJ2-3; the match to TRBD2 covers 7 bases. CDR3 size: 17 residues. V trimming: 8 bases; J trimming: 1 base; junction bases outside the gene matches: 15. Germline-derived CDR1 and CDR2 are MGHDK and SYGVNS. The CDR3 loop reads CASGDLGGRGGTDTQYF. In nucleotides, the CDR3 is TGTGCCAGCGGGGACCTAGGCGGGAGAGGCGGCACAGATACGCAGTATTTT.

The rearrangement joins TRBV9 to TRBJ2-2; D is undetermined. V was trimmed by 3 bases and J by 6 bases, leaving 9 bases between them. This CDR3 has 13 amino acids. Germline-derived CDR1 and CDR2 are SGDLS and YYNGEE. The CDR3 protein is CASSDGPAGELFF. The CDR3 DNA reads as TGTGCCAGCAGCGACGGGCCGGCCGGGGAGCTGTTTTTT.

The chain is built from TRBV21-1 and TRBJ2-3; the D call TRBD1 from the table was never checked on the DNA. TRBV21-1 is given as a pseudogene. The CDR3 has 17 amino acids. CDR3 loop: CASSKTRRDRKTDTQYF. In DNA, the CDR3 is TGTGCCAGCAGCAAGACTAGACGGGACAGGAAAACAGATACGCAGTATTTT.

The chain recombines TRBV7-8 with TRBJ1-1, with a tentative D call TRBD1 (5 bases). Germline CDR1 SGHVS, CDR2 FQNEAQ. The CDR3 has 14 residues. The V and J ends lost 2 bases and 1 base respectively, with 8 bases between them. CDR3 coding DNA: TGTGCCAGCAGCTTAATAGGGACGAACACTGAAGCTTTCTTT. Amino acids: CASSLIGTNTEAFF.

The chain recombines TRBV14 with TRBJ1-2; D unresolved. Per the germline V gene, CDR1 is SGHDN and CDR2 is FVKESK. Trimming shortened V by 0 bases and J by 2 bases, and 4 bases separated the two germline ends. The CDR3 is 13 amino acids. CDR3 loop: CASSQDLNYGYTF. The CDR3 DNA follows: TGTGCCAGCAGCCAAGACCTGAACTATGGCTACACCTTC.

This clone was counted a single time. The V and J genes are TRBV5-1 and TRBJ2-1; possible D gene TRBD2, 6 bases. The germline gives CDR1 SGHRS, CDR2 YFSETQ. The germline V and J ends were trimmed by 0 bases and 4 bases, with 14 bases remaining between them. CDR3 length: 16 amino acids. CDR3 nucleotide sequence: TGCGCCAGCAGCTTGGGAGTAGCGGCCTTTTACAATGAGCAGTTCTTC. Translation: CASSLGVAAFYNEQFF.

V is TRBV19 and J is TRBJ1-6, with a possible D match to TRBD1 (5 bases). Trimming stripped 4 bases from V and 6 bases from J, with 13 bases between. Germline V gene sequence: CDR1 LNHDA, CDR2 SQIVND (reference sequence). This CDR3 region has 15 residues. DNA of the CDR3: TGTGCCAGTAGTACCTCGGACGGGGGTAATTCACCCCTCCACTTT. It encodes CASSTSDGGNSPLHF.

This chain connects TRBV19 to TRBJ1-5, with D maybe TRBD1 (5 bases). Germline CDR1 is LNHDA and CDR2 is SQIVND (reference sequence). V was trimmed by 7 bases and J by 1 base, leaving 14 bases between them. This CDR3 has 15 residues. CDR3 coding DNA: TGTGCCAGTAAGGAGATCGGGGGAAGCAATCAGCCCCAGCATTTT. This sequence encodes CASKEIGGSNQPQHF. Supplemented by reference TRBV19 and TRBJ1-5, the full variable domain reads DGGITQSPKYLFRKEGQNVTLSCEQNLNHDAMYWYRQDPGQGLRLIYYSQIVNDFQKGDIAEGYSVSREKKESFPLTVTSAQKNPTAFYLCASKEIGGSNQPQHFGDGTRLSIL.

V gene TRBV19 combines with J gene TRBJ1-1, with D possibly matching TRBD1 (5 bases). V was cut by 5 bases and J by 9 bases, with 13 bases left in between. The germline gives CDR1 LNHDA, CDR2 SQIVND (reference sequence). The CDR3 covers 12 residues. The CDR3 DNA is TGTGCCAGTAGTGGGACGGAAGTAAAAGCTTTCTTT. Translation: CASSGTEVKAFF.

This chain connects TRBV6-1 to TRBJ2-2; D is possibly TRBD2 (5 bases). This CDR3 has 15 amino acids. The germline V and J ends were trimmed by 7 bases and 4 bases, with 16 bases remaining between them. Germline V lookup: CDR1 MNHNS, CDR2 SASEGT. As DNA, the CDR3 is TGTGCCAGCAAGGGAAGCGGAGTATTCACCGGGGAGCTGTTTTTT. It is translated as CASKGSGVFTGELFF.

Only one count was recorded for this clone. The chain has TRBV19 and TRBJ1-3, with D unclear. Trimming stripped 7 bases from V and 2 bases from J, with 18 bases between. CDR1 LNHDA and CDR2 SQIVND come from the germline V gene (reference sequence). The CDR3 runs to 16 residues. CDR3 DNA: TGTGCCAGTACCCCACTCGGAGACTCGGCTGGAAACACCATATATTTT. It yields the protein CASTPLGDSAGNTIYF.

The CDR3 DNA sequence: TGCGCCAGCAGCCAAGATTACGTCTCCTACAATGAGCAGTTCTTC. This encodes CASSQDYVSYNEQFF. The chain joins TRBV4-1 to TRBJ2-1; D remains ambiguous. The ends were cut back, 0 bases at V and 0 bases at J, with 6 bases in the middle. CDR1 and CDR2 (germline): MGHRA, YSYEKL. The CDR3 runs 15 residues.

The V gene is TRBV19, the J gene TRBJ1-2, with 12 bases aligning to TRBD1. Germline V gives CDR1 LNHDA, CDR2 SQIVND (reference sequence). This CDR3 is 15 amino acids long. V lost 6 bases, J lost 7 bases, and 9 bases stayed unmatched. The CDR3 bases are TGTGCCAGTAGAACCCCGGGACAGGGGGCGTCTGGCTACACCTTC. It encodes CASRTPGQGASGYTF.

Note on this clone: Relative to the germline gene, one junction end is altered; a read error may explain this. V usage is TRBV7-3 and J usage is TRBJ2-2, with 7 bases lining up with TRBD1. This CDR3 comprises 17 residues. CDR1 is SGHTA, CDR2 FQGTGA, per germline. In DNA, the CDR3 is TGTGCCAGCAGCTCTACCCCTCGGGACAGTTCCACCAGGGAGCTGTTTTTT. Protein: CASSSTPRDSSTRELFF.

This clone was seen once. The chain carries TRBV10-3 and TRBJ1-2, with D unresolved. CDR3 length equals 12 residues. Germline V gene data show CDR1 as ENHRY and CDR2 as SYGVKD. V was shortened by 0 bases and J by 4 bases, with 3 bases between the two germline ends. CDR3 DNA sequence: TGTGCCATCAGTGAGTCGGGCTATGGCTACACCTTC. Translated, it gives CAISESGYGYTF.

The chain is built from TRBV9 and TRBJ2-5, with 7 bases aligning to TRBD1. The V gene end was trimmed by 0 bases and the J gene end by 5 bases; junction bases not matched to a gene: 4. CDR3 size: 14 residues. Germline loops: CDR1 SGDLS, CDR2 YYNGEE. The CDR3 bases are TGTGCCAGCAGCGTAGAGCCCAGGGGGGAGACCCAGTACTTC. This gives the protein CASSVEPRGETQYF.

The chain links TRBV18 to TRBJ2-2; no firm D call. V gave up 6 bases and J gave up 5 bases, with 16 bases separating them. Per the germline V gene, CDR1 is KGHSH and CDR2 is LQKENI. CDR3 size: 15 residues. The CDR3 protein is CASSRDRAGTGELFF. For the CDR3, the DNA is TGTGCCAGCTCCCGAGACCGAGCTGGGACCGGGGAGCTGTTTTTT. Full variable domain (rest looked up from reference TRBV18 and TRBJ2-2): NAGVMQNPRHLVRRRGQEARLRCSPMKGHSHVYWYRQLPEEGLKFMVYLQKENIIDESGMPKERFSAEFPKEGPSILRIQQVVRGDSAAYFCASSRDRAGTGELFFGEGSRLTVL.

This sequence joins TRBV5-1 and TRBJ1-3; D call uncertain. The CDR3 extends over 14 amino acids. Germline V gene sequence: CDR1 SGHRS, CDR2 YFSETQ. V lost 1 base and J 1 base, leaving 6 bases between the germline ends. In nucleotides, the CDR3 is TGCGCCAGCAGCTTGAGAGAATCTGGAAACACCATATATTTT. Translation: CASSLRESGNTIYF.

This clone has only one observation. J is TRBJ1-6 and V is TRBV7-2; D is unclear. Trimming pared 4 bases from V and 14 bases from J, leaving 9 bases between. Germline V gives CDR1 SGHTA, CDR2 FQGNSA. The CDR3 contains 11 residues. In nucleotides, the CDR3 is TGTGCCAGCAGCTCGCCATACACCCTCCACTTT. Protein: CASSSPYTLHF.

V is TRBV5-1 and J is TRBJ2-2, with D possibly being TRBD1 or TRBD2 (6 bases each). Germline V gene sequence: CDR1 SGHRS, CDR2 YFSETQ. The V and J ends lost 1 base and 4 bases respectively, with 11 bases between them. The CDR3 is made up of 15 amino acids. The CDR3 DNA follows: TGCGCCAGCAGCTTGCAGGGGAGGAGCACCGGGGAGCTGTTTTTT. This codes for CASSLQGRSTGELFF.

The chain has TRBV7-9 and TRBJ2-3; possibly TRBD2 for D (6 bases). Germline CDR1 and CDR2: SEHNR and FQNEAQ (reference sequence). CDR3 length: 15 amino acids. The ends were cut back, 4 bases at V and 6 bases at J, with 17 bases in the middle. The CDR3 spells CASSYTRRGTDTQYF. The CDR3 coding sequence is TGTGCCAGCAGCTATACTCGGAGGGGAACGGATACGCAGTATTTT.

V is TRBV30 and J is TRBJ1-3; D may be TRBD1 (5 bases). This CDR3 contains 12 residues. The germline gives CDR1 GTSNPN, CDR2 SVGIG (reference sequence). Trimming took 3 bases from V and 4 from J, leaving 7 bases between them. CDR3 coding DNA: TGTGCCTGGAGGACAGTAGGAAACACCATATATTTT. This translates into CAWRTVGNTIYF.

This clone has a single count. The chain joins TRBV11-3 to TRBJ2-1; TRBD2 matches at 7 bases. This CDR3 has 15 residues. Germline CDR1 and CDR2: SGHNT and YENEEA. J lost 2 bases, V lost 5 bases, and 6 bases had no gene match. The CDR3 reads CASSPRAGTYNEQFF. The CDR3 bases are TGTGCCAGCAGCCCAAGAGCGGGGACCTACAATGAGCAGTTCTTC.

The V gene is TRBV9, the J gene TRBJ1-1, with D unresolved. Germline V gene lookup returns CDR1 SGDLS and CDR2 YYNGEE. The CDR3 loop spans 13 amino acids. V was pared by 0 bases and J by 4 bases, with 7 bases between. Here the CDR3 DNA reads TGTGCCAGCAGCGTAGGTGGAGCCACTGAAGCTTTCTTT. It is translated as CASSVGGATEAFF.

This chain joins TRBV7-9 and TRBJ1-1, with TRBD1 identical over 8 bases. In germline, CDR1 is SEHNR, CDR2 FQNEAQ (reference sequence). Trimming at V came to 5 bases and at J to 3 bases, leaving 8 bases not matched to a gene. The CDR3 consists of 15 residues. Here the CDR3 reads CASSPRPQGDTEAFF. The CDR3 DNA reads TGTGCCAGCAGCCCCCGGCCACAGGGGGACACTGAAGCTTTCTTT.

J is TRBJ1-1 and V is TRBV13; 7 nucleotides line up with TRBD1. The CDR3 spans 16 residues. The ends lost 4 bases at V and 2 bases at J; junction bases unmatched: 10. The V gene's germline CDR1 is PRHDT and CDR2 FYEKMQ (reference sequence). The CDR3 sequence: CASSYWAGGDNTEAFF. As DNA, the CDR3 is TGTGCCAGCAGCTACTGGGCAGGGGGTGATAACACTGAAGCTTTCTTT.

The chain combines TRBV4-1 with TRBJ2-5; TRBD2 aligns across 9 bases. V shed 3 bases, J shed 4 bases, and the junction held 9 bases outside the gene matches. CDR3 length: 16 residues. From germline, CDR1 is MGHRA and CDR2 YSYEKL. CDR3 DNA: TGCGCCAGCAGCCATGTTAGCGGGAGAGGTTTAGAGACCCAGTACTTC. It is translated as CASSHVSGRGLETQYF.

The V and J genes are TRBV7-2 and TRBJ2-5; 10 nucleotides line up with TRBD2. CDR1 and CDR2 from the germline V gene are SGHTA and FQGNSA. The CDR3 covers 15 residues. V was clipped by 1 base and J by 5 bases; unmatched bases: 4. The CDR3 loop reads CASSLVAGGFETQYF. CDR3 bases: TGTGCCAGCAGCTTAGTAGCGGGAGGATTCGAGACCCAGTACTTC.